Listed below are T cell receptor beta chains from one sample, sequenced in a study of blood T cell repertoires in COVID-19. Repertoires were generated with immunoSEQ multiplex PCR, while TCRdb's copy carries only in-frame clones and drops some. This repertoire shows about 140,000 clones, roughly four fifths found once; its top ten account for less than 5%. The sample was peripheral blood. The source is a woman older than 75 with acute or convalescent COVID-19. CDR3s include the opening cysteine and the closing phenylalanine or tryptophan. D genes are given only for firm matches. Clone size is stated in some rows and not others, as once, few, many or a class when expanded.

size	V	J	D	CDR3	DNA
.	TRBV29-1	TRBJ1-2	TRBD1	CSIPATGTSEGYTF	TGCAGCATCCCCGCGACAGGGACCTCTGAAGGCTACACCTTC
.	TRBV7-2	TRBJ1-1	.	CASSLARRTEAFF	TGTGCCAGCAGCTTAGCCCGACGGACAGAAGCTTTCTTT
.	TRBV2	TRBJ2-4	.	CASRFGLAKNIQYF	TGTGCCAGCAGATTCGGACTAGCCAAAAACATTCAGTACTTC
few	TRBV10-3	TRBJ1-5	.	CAISEWGKGDQPQHF	TGTGCCATCAGTGAATGGGGTAAGGGGGATCAGCCCCAGCATTTT
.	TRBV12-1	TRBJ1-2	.	CANHGGRANGYTF	TGTGCCAACCATGGGGGCAGGGCCAATGGCTACACCTTC
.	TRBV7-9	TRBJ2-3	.	CASSPRGTDTQYF	TGTGCCAGCAGCCCCAGGGGCACAGATACGCAGTATTTT
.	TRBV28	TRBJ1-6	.	CASSLKTGQSRALHF	TGTGCCAGCAGTTTAAAAACAGGACAATCCAGGGCCCTCCACTTT
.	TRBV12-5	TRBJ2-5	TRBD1	CASGSGLRGRGTFETQYF	TGTGCTAGTGGTTCCGGGCTCCGGGGCAGGGGGACCTTTGAGACCCAGTACTTC
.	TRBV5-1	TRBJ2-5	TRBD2	CASSLLAGGQETQYF	TGCGCCAGCAGCTTGCTAGCGGGAGGGCAAGAGACCCAGTACTTC
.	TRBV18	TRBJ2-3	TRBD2	CASSPAGGYTQYF	TGTGCCAGCTCACCAGCGGGGGGGTATACGCAGTATTTT
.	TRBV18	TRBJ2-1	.	CASSPPSFQGSNEQFF	TGTGCCAGCTCACCACCGAGTTTCCAGGGAAGCAATGAGCAGTTCTTC
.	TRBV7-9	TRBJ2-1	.	CASSRGAANEQFF	TGTGCCAGCAGTCGGGGGGCGGCAAATGAGCAGTTCTTC
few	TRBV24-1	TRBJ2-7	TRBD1	CATSRDRPPYEQYF	TGTGCCACCAGCCGGGACAGGCCGCCCTACGAGCAGTACTTC
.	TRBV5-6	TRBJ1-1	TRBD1	CASSLLGQGPAGGFF	TGTGCCAGCAGCTTGTTAGGACAGGGGCCAGCGGGTGGCTTCTTT
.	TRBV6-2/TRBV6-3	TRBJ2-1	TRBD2	CASSYRAGGRDEQFF	TGTGCCAGCAGTTATCGGGCGGGGGGGCGCGATGAGCAGTTCTTC
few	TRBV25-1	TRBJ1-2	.	CASSSFSGYTF	TGTGCCAGCAGTTCCTTTAGCGGCTACACCTTC
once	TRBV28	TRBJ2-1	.	CASSPVGGPNEQFF	TGTGCCAGCAGTCCAGTGGGGGGGCCCAATGAGCAGTTCTTC
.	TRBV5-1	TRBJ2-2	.	CASNLLAENTGELFF	TGCGCCAGCAACTTACTAGCCGAGAACACCGGGGAGCTGTTTTTT
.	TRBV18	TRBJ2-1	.	CASSPPGTGNNEQFF	TGTGCCAGCTCACCGCCCGGGACTGGCAACAATGAGCAGTTCTTC
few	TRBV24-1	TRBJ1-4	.	CATSDGTLREKLFF	TGTGCCACCAGTGATGGCACGTTGAGGGAAAAACTGTTTTTT
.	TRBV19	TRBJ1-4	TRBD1	CASSIDPRKSLMDRGNNEKLFF	TGTGCCAGTAGTATAGACCCGCGAAAATCACTTATGGACAGGGGCAATAATGAAAAACTGTTTTTT
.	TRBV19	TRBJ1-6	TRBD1	CASRPTGVASPLHF	TGTGCCAGCCGGCCAACAGGGGTCGCTTCACCCCTCCACTTT
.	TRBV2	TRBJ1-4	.	CAVPRGGTSATNEKLFF	TGTGCCGTTCCCCGGGGGGGGACTTCGGCAACTAATGAAAAACTGTTTTTT
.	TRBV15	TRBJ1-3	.	CATSTGGNTIYF	TGTGCCACCAGCACCGGGGGAAACACCATATATTTT
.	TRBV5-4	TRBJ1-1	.	CASSQAGEAFF	TGTGCCAGCAGCCAGGCCGGAGAAGCTTTCTTT
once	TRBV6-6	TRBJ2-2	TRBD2	CASSYPTSGEGGELFF	TGTGCCAGCAGTTACCCGACTAGCGGGGAGGGCGGGGAGCTGTTTTTT
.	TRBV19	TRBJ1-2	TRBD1	CASSTRQGFYGYTF	TGTGCCAGTAGTACCCGACAGGGCTTCTATGGCTACACCTTC
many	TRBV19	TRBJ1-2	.	CASSKILTNYGYTF	TGTGCCAGTAGTAAGATACTAACTAACTATGGCTACACCTTC
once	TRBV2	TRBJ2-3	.	CASNRGGTTDTQYF	TGTGCCAGCAATCGCGGCGGGACCACAGATACGCAGTATTTT
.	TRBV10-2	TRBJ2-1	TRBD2	CASRTSGGYNEQFF	TGCGCCAGCAGGACTAGCGGGGGATACAATGAGCAGTTCTTC
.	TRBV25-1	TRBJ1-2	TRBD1	CASRGDREGYTF	TGTGCCAGCAGGGGGGACAGGGAAGGCTACACCTTC
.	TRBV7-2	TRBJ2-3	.	CASSWGGGDTQYF	TGTGCCAGCAGCTGGGGGGGCGGGGATACGCAGTATTTT
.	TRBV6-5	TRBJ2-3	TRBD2	CASSYLGRGGRDTQYF	TGTGCCAGCAGTTACCTGGGACGGGGGGGTAGAGATACGCAGTATTTT
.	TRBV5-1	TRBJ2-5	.	CASAGETQYF	TGCGCCAGCGCGGGGGAGACCCAGTACTTC
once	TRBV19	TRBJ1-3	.	CASSRAVSSGNTIYF	TGTGCCAGTAGTAGGGCAGTCTCCTCTGGAAACACCATATATTTT
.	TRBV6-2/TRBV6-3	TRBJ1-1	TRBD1	CASSLRTGGAWTEAFF	TGTGCCAGCAGCCTTCGGACAGGGGGCGCGTGGACTGAAGCTTTCTTT
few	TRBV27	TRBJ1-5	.	CASSLFREQPQHF	TGTGCCAGCAGTTTATTCAGGGAACAGCCCCAGCATTTT
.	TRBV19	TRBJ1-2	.	CASSIDHGYGQNYGYTF	TGTGCCAGTAGTATAGATCACGGTTACGGACAGAACTATGGCTACACCTTC
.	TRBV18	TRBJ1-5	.	CASSRNDQPQHF	TGTGCCAGCTCACGTAATGATCAGCCCCAGCATTTT
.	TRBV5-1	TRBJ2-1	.	CASSLSVVYEQFF	TGCGCCAGCAGCTTGTCGGTTGTGTACGAGCAGTTCTTC
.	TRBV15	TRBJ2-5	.	CATSRGNRFQETQYF	TGTGCCACCAGCAGAGGAAACAGGTTCCAAGAGACCCAGTACTTC
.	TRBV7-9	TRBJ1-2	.	CASSANRGGNYGYTF	TGTGCCAGCAGCGCAAACCGGGGGGGCAACTATGGCTACACCTTC
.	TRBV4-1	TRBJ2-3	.	CASSQDPWRRGLADTQYF	TGCGCCAGCAGCCAAGATCCGTGGAGGCGAGGACTCGCAGATACGCAGTATTTT
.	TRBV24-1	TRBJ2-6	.	CATSATASGANVLTF	TGTGCCACCAGTGCAACAGCCTCTGGGGCCAACGTCCTGACTTTC
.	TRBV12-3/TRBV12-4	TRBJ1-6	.	CATRTGYNSPLHF	TGTGCCACCAGGACGGGCTATAATTCACCCCTCCACTTT
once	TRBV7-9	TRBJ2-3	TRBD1	CASSLAGTGSDTQYF	TGTGCCAGCAGCTTAGCCGGGACAGGGTCGGATACGCAGTATTTT
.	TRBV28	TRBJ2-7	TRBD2	CASSPSGTKSYEQYF	TGTGCCAGCAGTCCCTCCGGGACTAAGAGCTACGAGCAGTACTTC
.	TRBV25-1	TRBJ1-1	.	CASSEYPRSGGANTEAFF	TGTGCCAGCAGTGAATATCCCCGCAGCGGGGGGGCGAACACTGAAGCTTTCTTT
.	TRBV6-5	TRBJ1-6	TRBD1	CAITGGGNSPLHF	TGTGCCATCACAGGGGGAGGGAATTCACCCCTCCACTTT
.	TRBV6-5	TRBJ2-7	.	CASSYLFGREQYF	TGTGCCAGCAGTTACCTGTTTGGGCGCGAGCAGTACTTC
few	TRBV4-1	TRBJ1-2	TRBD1	CASSQQILQGIHYGYTF	TGCGCCAGCAGCCAACAAATATTACAGGGGATTCACTATGGCTACACCTTC